A single sample gave rise to the 2 T cell receptor beta chains below, sequenced in a study of vaccination and CD4 T cells after COVID-19. Sample treatment: approximately 11-day PBMC culture with coronavirus spike peptide pools or control peptides (ViraFEST assay). Sequencing of the DNA from cultured CD4+ T cells was carried out with the Oncomine TCR Beta short-read assay. TCRdb reprocessed the PCR reads with MiXCR, giving one entry per CDR3 protein. The table includes about 20,000 distinct CDR3 sequences, 20% to 25% detected once. No antigen has been assigned to these receptors. The sample taken for sequencing was cultured CD4+ T cells from blood. Every receptor here comes from a human donor with COVID-19.

The rearrangement links TRBV6-1 to TRBJ2-5; 13 nucleotides line up with TRBD2. CDR3 size: 16 residues. V shed 3 bases and J 5 bases; nucleotides not matched to a gene: 6. Germline CDR1 reads MNHNS; CDR2 reads SASEGT. The CDR3 loop is CASSEQLAGGGETQYF. DNA for the CDR3: TGTGCCAGCAGTGAGCAACTAGCGGGGGGGGGCGAGACCCAGTACTTC.

CDR3 in amino acids: CASSLVGSSDTQYF. The CDR3 coding sequence is TGTGCCAGCAGCTTAGTAGGATCTTCAGATACGCAGTATTTT. The chain combines TRBV7-2 with TRBJ2-3, with D hard to call. The germline gives CDR1 SGHTA, CDR2 FQGNSA. The CDR3 has 14 residues. Trimming left V 1 base short and J 4 bases short, with 9 bases between.